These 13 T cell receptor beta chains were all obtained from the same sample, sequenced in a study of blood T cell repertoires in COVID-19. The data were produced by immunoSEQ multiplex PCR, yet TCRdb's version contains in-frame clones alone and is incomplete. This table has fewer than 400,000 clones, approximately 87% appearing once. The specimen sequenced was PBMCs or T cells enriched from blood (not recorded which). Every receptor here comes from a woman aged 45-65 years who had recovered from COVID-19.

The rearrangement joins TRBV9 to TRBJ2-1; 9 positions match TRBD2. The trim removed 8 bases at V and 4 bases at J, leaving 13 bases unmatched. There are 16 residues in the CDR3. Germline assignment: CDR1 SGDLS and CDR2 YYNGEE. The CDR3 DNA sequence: TGTGCCAGTGGGTTAGCGGGGGAGAACCGATACAATGAGCAGTTCTTC. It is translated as CASGLAGENRYNEQFF.

The CDR3 spells CASRSDEGTNTEAFF. DNA of the CDR3: TGTGCCAGCAGGTCGGACGAGGGAACGAACACTGAAGCTTTCTTT. The J gene is TRBJ1-1, the V gene TRBV2; D ambiguous. Germline CDR1 SNHLY, CDR2 FYNNEI. The V end lost 6 bases, the J end lost 1 base, and 15 bases lay between the germline ends. The CDR3 has 15 amino acids. Drawing the rest from reference TRBV2 and TRBJ1-1, the complete variable domain is EPEVTQTPSHQVTQMGQEVILRCVPISNHLYFYWYRQILGQKVEFLVSFYNNEISEKSEIFDDQFSVERPDGSNFTLKIRSTKLEDSAMYFCASRSDEGTNTEAFFGQGTRLTVV.

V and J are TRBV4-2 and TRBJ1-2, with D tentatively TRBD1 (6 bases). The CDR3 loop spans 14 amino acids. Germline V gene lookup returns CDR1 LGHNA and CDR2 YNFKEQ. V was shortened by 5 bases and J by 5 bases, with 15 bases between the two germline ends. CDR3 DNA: TGTGCCAGCAGCTTGGACAGTTCCCCTTATGGCTACACCTTC. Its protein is CASSLDSSPYGYTF.

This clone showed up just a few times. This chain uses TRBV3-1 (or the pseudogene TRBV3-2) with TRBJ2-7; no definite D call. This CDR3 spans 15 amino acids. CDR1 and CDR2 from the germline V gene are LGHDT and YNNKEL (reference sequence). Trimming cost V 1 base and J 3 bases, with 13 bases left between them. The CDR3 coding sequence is TGTGCCAGCAGCCAAGGGCGTGAGCGCGACTACGAGCAGTACTTC. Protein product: CASSQGRERDYEQYF.

The CDR3 DNA reads TGTGCCACCTTGACAGCCACGTTCAATTCCTATAATTCACCCCTCCACTTT. As protein: CATLTATFNSYNSPLHF. The chain combines TRBV30 with TRBJ1-6, with a possible D match to TRBD1 (5 bases). Trimming removed 8 bases at V and 1 base at J, with 21 bases between. CDR3 length equals 17 residues. In germline, CDR1 is GTSNPN, CDR2 SVGIG (reference sequence). The entire variable domain, with the rest obtained from reference TRBV30 and TRBJ1-6, is as follows: SQTIHQWPATLVQPVGSPLSLECTVEGTSNPNLYWYRQAAGRGLQLLFYSVGIGQISSEVPQNLSASRPQDRQFILSSKKLLLSDSGFYLCATLTATFNSYNSPLHFGNGTRLTVT.

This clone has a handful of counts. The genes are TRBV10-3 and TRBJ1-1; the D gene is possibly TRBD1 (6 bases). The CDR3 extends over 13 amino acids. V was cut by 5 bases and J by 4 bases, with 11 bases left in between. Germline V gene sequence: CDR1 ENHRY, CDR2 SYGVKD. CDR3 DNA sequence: TGTGCCATCAGTCCCAGGACAGCCACTGAAGCTTTCTTT. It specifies CAISPRTATEAFF.

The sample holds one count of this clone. The CDR3 nucleotides read TGTGCCAGCAGCTTTGGACTAAACCAAGAGACCCAGTACTTC. This gives the protein CASSFGLNQETQYF. The chain combines TRBV3-1 (or the pseudogene TRBV3-2) with TRBJ2-5; D might be TRBD2 (6 bases). The CDR3 runs 14 residues. V shed 5 bases and J shed 0 bases, with 10 bases lying between them. In germline, CDR1 is LGHDT, CDR2 YNNKEL (reference sequence).

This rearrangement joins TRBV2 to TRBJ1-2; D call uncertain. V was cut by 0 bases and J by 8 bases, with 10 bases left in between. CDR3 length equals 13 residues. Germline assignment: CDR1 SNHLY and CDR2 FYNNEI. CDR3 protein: CASSEARREGYTF. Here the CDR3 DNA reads TGTGCCAGCAGTGAAGCGCGCCGGGAGGGCTACACCTTC.

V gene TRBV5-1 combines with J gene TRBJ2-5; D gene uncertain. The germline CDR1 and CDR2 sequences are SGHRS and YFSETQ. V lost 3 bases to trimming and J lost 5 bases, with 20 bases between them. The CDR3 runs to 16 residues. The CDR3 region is CASSSERPARPETQYF. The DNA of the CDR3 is TGCGCCAGCAGCTCTGAGAGACCCGCGCGGCCCGAGACCCAGTACTTC. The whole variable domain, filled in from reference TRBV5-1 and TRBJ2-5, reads KAGVTQTPRYLIKTRGQQVTLSCSPISGHRSVSWYQQTPGQGLQFLFEYFSETQRNKGNFPGRFSGRQFSNSRSEMNVSTLELGDSALYLCASSSERPARPETQYFGPGTRLLVL.

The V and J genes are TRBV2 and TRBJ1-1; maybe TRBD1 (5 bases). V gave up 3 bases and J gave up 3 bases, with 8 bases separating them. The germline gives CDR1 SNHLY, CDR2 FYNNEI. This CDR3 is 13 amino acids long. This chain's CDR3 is CASSDGADTEAFF. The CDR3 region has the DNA TGTGCCAGCAGTGATGGGGCGGACACTGAAGCTTTCTTT.

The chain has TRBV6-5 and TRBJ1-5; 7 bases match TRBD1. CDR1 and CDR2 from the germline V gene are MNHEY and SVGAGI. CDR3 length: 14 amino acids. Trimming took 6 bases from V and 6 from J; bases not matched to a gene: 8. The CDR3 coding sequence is TGTGCCAGCAGCGCCACCACAGGGGCTCAGCCCCAGCATTTT. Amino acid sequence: CASSATTGAQPQHF.

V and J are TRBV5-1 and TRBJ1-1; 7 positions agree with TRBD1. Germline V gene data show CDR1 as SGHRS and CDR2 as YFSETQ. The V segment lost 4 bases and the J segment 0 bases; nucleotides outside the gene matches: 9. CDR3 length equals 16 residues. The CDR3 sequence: CASSTKTGRMNTEAFF. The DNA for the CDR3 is TGCGCCAGCAGCACGAAGACAGGGAGAATGAACACTGAAGCTTTCTTT.

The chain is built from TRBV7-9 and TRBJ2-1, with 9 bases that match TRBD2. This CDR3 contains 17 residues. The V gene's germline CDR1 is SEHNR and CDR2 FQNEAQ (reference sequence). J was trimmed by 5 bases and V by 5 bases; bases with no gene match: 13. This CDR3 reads CASSRPGSGGTHNEQFF. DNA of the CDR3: TGTGCCAGCAGCCGGCCGGGAAGCGGGGGGACCCACAATGAGCAGTTCTTC. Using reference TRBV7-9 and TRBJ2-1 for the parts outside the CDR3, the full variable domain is DTGVSQNPRHKITKRGQNVTFRCDPISEHNRLYWYRQTLGQGPEFLTYFQNEAQLEKSRLLSDRFSAERPKGSFSTLEIQRTEQGDSAMYLCASSRPGSGGTHNEQFFGPGTRLTVL.